The clone carrying this TCR beta chain was counted between two and nine times. The antigen remains undetermined. The data belong to a study of T-cell memory formation after mild COVID-19. Whole-study results and caveats: Researchers could not confirm that second-wave clones peaking on day 37 targeted SARS-CoV-2. Pre-infection memory contained some responding clones, which suggested that cross-reactive memory had joined.

Germline CDR1 is MNHEY and CDR2 is SVGEGT. This CDR3 has 14 amino acids. Trimming removed 8 bases from V and 3 bases from J, with 17 bases in between. TCRdb passed the 5' RACE reads through MiXCR, listing each CDR3 protein once. This table has a few hundred thousand distinct CDR3 sequences, 20% to 25% appearing once. The sequenced sample consisted of PBMCs or a T cell subset sorted from them (not recorded which). The rearrangement links TRBV6-2 or TRBV6-3 to TRBJ2-7, with D perhaps TRBD1 or TRBD2 (5 bases each). This clonotype was sampled from an adult woman who had mild COVID-19 (a few samples of this study predate the infection). Cell type and time point are not known. CDR3: CASAVGKGDYEQYF. CDR3 bases: TGTGCCAGCGCGGTCGGGAAAGGGGACTACGAGCAGTACTTC.